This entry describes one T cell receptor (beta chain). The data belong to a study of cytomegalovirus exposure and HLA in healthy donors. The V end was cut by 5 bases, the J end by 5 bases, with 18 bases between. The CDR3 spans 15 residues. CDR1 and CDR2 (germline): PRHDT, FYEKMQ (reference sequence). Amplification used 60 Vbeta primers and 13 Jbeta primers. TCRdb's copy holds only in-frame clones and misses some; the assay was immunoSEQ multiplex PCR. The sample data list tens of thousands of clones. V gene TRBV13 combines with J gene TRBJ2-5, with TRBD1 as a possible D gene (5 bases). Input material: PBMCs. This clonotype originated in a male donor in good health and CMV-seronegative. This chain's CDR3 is CASSPYRKGPETQYF. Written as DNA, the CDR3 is TGTGCCAGCAGCCCCTATAGGAAGGGGCCGGAGACCCAGTACTTC.